What follows are 5 T cell receptor beta chains derived from one specimen sequenced in a study of cytomegalovirus exposure and HLA in healthy donors. This PCR relied on a set of 60 Vbeta primers and 13 Jbeta primers. Profiling relied on immunoSEQ multiplex PCR, and the TCRdb table lists in-frame clones only, not all of them. The repertoire has some 160,000 clones, around 73% of them found once; the top ten carry around 1.4%. Sample: PBMCs. Every receptor here comes from a male donor in good health and CMV-seronegative.

The V call is TRBV7-6, the J call TRBJ2-7, with 8 nucleotides matching TRBD2. Germline V CDR1 and CDR2: SGHVS, FNYEAQ. V trimming: 1 base; J trimming: 6 bases; junction bases outside the gene matches: 11. The CDR3 consists of 16 residues. The CDR3 DNA reads as TGTGCCAGCAGCTTAGATCCCGGAGGGGGGACTAGCGAGCAGTACTTC. This encodes CASSLDPGGGTSEQYF.

For this clone: This sample also contains other DNA sequences that code for the same CDR3. The CDR3 loop reads CASSKTGSYGYTF. For the CDR3, the DNA is TGTGCCAGTAGTAAGACAGGAAGTTATGGCTACACCTTC. The chain uses TRBV19 and TRBJ1-2, with a possible D match to TRBD1 (6 bases). V was clipped by 4 bases and J by 5 bases, with 11 bases between them. The CDR3 extends over 13 amino acids. Germline CDR1 is LNHDA and CDR2 is SQIVND (reference sequence).

The rearrangement joins TRBV5-1 to TRBJ2-1; 10 nucleotides line up with TRBD1. The CDR3 is 14 residues long. The germline CDR1 and CDR2 sequences are SGHRS and YFSETQ. J gave up 8 bases and V 5 bases, and 7 bases lay outside the gene matches. For the CDR3, the DNA is TGCGCCAGCAGAGCCGGGACAGGGGTCGATGAGCAGTTCTTC. This translates into CASRAGTGVDEQFF. Variable domain in full (rest from reference TRBV5-1 and TRBJ2-1): KAGVTQTPRYLIKTRGQQVTLSCSPISGHRSVSWYQQTPGQGLQFLFEYFSETQRNKGNFPGRFSGRQFSNSRSEMNVSTLELGDSALYLCASRAGTGVDEQFFGPGTRLTVL.

The V and J genes are TRBV7-8 and TRBJ2-7; 9 bases agree with TRBD2. CDR3 length: 15 amino acids. V gave up 0 bases and J gave up 7 bases; unmatched junction bases: 7. Per the germline V gene, CDR1 is SGHVS and CDR2 is FQNEAQ. CDR3 sequence (DNA): TGTGCCAGCAGCTTAGCGCGGGGGGGGCCTCGGGAGCAGTACTTC. It encodes CASSLARGGPREQYF.

V is TRBV19 and J is TRBJ2-3, with 10 bases identical to TRBD2. V trimming: 6 bases; J trimming: 0 bases; junction bases outside the gene matches: 3. The germline gives CDR1 LNHDA, CDR2 SQIVND (reference sequence). This CDR3 comprises 15 residues. The CDR3 DNA reads as TGTGCCAGTAGAGGGACTAGCGCAAGCACAGATACGCAGTATTTT. Its translation is CASRGTSASTDTQYF.